This entry describes one T cell receptor (beta chain). The PCR used 60 Vbeta and 13 Jbeta primers. Generated by immunoSEQ multiplex PCR, the TCRdb table keeps only in-frame clones and is missing some. The sample includes 97,000 or so clones, roughly 77% of them seen just once. This sample is drawn from a study of cytomegalovirus exposure and HLA in healthy donors. Study-level information: An early data release held tens of millions of unique TCRs from HLA-typed donors.

Germline-derived CDR1 and CDR2 are MNHEY and SVGAGI. Trimming left V 5 bases short and J 8 bases short, with 13 bases between. The CDR3 totals 14 residues. This TCR derives from a man aged 35-49 years in good health and CMV-seronegative. The chain combines TRBV6-5 with TRBJ1-6; D is undetermined. Sample: PBMCs. The CDR3, as DNA: TGTGCCAGCAGTCCCCGCTCGGGGTATTCACCCCTCCACTTT. Protein: CASSPRSGYSPLHF.